The rows below give T cell receptor beta chains drawn from one sample of a study of blood T cells in healthy people across ages. TCRdb redid the calling of the 5' RACE reads with MiXCR, one entry per CDR3 protein. The sample consists of about 940,000 distinct CDR3 sequences, about 48% of them appearing once. Material for sequencing was blood. The receptors here all came from a man aged 25-45 years in good health. CDR3s include the opening cysteine and the closing phenylalanine or tryptophan. The order of the fields is D gene, J gene, V gene, clone size, CDR3 protein, CDR3 DNA. The D gene is left open where the match is weak. Clone size is given for some rows only: seen once, a few or many times, or a class if the clone is expanded.

>-|TRBJ2-7|TRBV4-2|-
CASSQEAGLSYEQYF
TGTGCCAGCAGCCAAGAGGCCGGTCTTTCCTACGAGCAGTATTTC
>-|TRBJ2-6|TRBV28|few
CASSSPAGANVLTF
TGTGCCAGCAGTTCCCCGGCTGGGGCCAACGTCCTGACTTTC
>-|TRBJ1-2|TRBV13|-
CASSLEKAGGYTF
TGTGCCAGCAGCTTAGAAAAGGCGGGCGGCTACACCTTC
>TRBD2|TRBJ2-7|TRBV10-3|few
CAISVLAGSYEQYF
TGTGCCATCAGTGTACTAGCGGGCTCCTACGAGCAGTACTTC
>-|TRBJ1-5|TRBV6-2/TRBV6-3|-
CASNNGGSQPQHF
TGTGCCAGCAATAACGGGGGTTCTCAGCCCCAGCATTTT
>TRBD2|TRBJ2-1|TRBV4-2|-
CAGSQDLAGGLDEQFF
TGTGCCGGCAGCCAAGACCTGGCGGGGGGGCTCGATGAGCAGTTCTTC
>-|TRBJ1-5|TRBV20-1|-
CSSPGGKGQPQHF
TGCAGTTCCCCAGGAGGGAAAGGGCAGCCCCAGCATTTT
>TRBD1|TRBJ1-5|TRBV4-1|once
CASSQEIGQAAQPQHF
TGCGCCAGCAGCCAAGAAATCGGACAGGCTGCCCAGCCCCAGCATTTT
>-|TRBJ2-6|TRBV6-5|many
CASSGSGANVLTF
TGTGCCAGCTCTGGGTCTGGGGCCAACGTCCTGACTTTC
>TRBD1|TRBJ2-7|TRBV29-1|-
CSVERDRGPEQYF
TGCAGCGTCGAGAGGGACAGGGGGCCCGAGCAGTACTTC
>-|TRBJ1-1|TRBV5-5|-
CASSLELARTEAFF
TGTGCCAGCAGCTTGGAACTGGCGAGGACTGAAGCTTTCTTT
>TRBD2|TRBJ2-3|TRBV5-1|-
CASSLEDSGGTDTQYF
TGCGCCAGCAGCTTGGAGGATAGCGGGGGCACAGATACGCAGTATTTT
>TRBD2|TRBJ2-7|TRBV20-1|-
CSATGTSGKVSVQYF
TGCAGTGCAACAGGAACTAGCGGGAAGGTGTCAGTGCAGTACTTC
>TRBD2|TRBJ2-3|TRBV6-1|-
CASRGTGTSGGYTDTQYF
TGTGCCAGCAGAGGTACCGGGACTAGCGGGGGATACACAGATACGCAGTATTTT
>TRBD2|TRBJ2-3|TRBV3-1|-
CASSLTGRRGGGTDAQYF
TGTGCCAGCAGCCTCACCGGGAGGCGGGGGGGCGGGACAGATGCGCAGTATTTT
>-|TRBJ2-2|TRBV4-2|few
CASSQEKGPGSGELFF
TGTGCCAGCAGCCAAGAGAAGGGTCCTGGGTCCGGGGAGCTGTTTTTT
>TRBD1|TRBJ2-4|TRBV4-1|few
CASSQVWTGEAKNIQYF
TGCGCCAGCAGCCAAGTTTGGACAGGGGAAGCCAAAAACATTCAGTACTTC
>TRBD2|TRBJ2-1|TRBV7-9|few
CASSPHRGAVTSGSYNEQFF
TGTGCCAGCAGCCCTCATCGGGGGGCTGTGACTAGCGGGTCCTACAATGAGCAGTTCTTC